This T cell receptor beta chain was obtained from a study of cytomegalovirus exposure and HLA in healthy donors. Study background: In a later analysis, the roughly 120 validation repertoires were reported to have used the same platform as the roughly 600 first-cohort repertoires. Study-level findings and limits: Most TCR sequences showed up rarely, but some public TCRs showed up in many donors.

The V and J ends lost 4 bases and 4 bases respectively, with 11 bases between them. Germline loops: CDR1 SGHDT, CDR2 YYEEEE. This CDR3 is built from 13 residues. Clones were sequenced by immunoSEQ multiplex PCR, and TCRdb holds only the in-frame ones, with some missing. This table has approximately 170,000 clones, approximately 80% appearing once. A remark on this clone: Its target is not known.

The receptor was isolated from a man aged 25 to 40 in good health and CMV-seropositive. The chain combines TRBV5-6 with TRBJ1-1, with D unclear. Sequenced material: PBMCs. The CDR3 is CASSPVRGTEAFF. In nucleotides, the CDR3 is TGTGCCAGCAGCCCAGTACGGGGCACTGAAGCTTTCTTT.